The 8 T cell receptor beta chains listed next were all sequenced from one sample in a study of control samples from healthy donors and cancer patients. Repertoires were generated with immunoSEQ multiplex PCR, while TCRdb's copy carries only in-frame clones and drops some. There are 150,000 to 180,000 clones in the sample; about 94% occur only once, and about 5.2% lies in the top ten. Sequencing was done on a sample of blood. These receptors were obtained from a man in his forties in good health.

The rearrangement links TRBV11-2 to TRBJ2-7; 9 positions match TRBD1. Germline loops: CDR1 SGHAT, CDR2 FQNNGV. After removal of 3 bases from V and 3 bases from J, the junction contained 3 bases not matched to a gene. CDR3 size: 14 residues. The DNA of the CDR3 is TGTGCCAGCAGCTTCGGGACAGGGCTCTACGAGCAGTACTTC. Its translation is CASSFGTGLYEQYF. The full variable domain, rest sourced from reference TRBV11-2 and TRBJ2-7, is EAGVAQSPRYKIIEKRQSVAFWCNPISGHATLYWYQQILGQGPKLLIQFQNNGVVDDSQLPKDRFSAERLKGVDSTLKIQPAKLEDSAVYLCASSFGTGLYEQYFGPGTRLTVT.

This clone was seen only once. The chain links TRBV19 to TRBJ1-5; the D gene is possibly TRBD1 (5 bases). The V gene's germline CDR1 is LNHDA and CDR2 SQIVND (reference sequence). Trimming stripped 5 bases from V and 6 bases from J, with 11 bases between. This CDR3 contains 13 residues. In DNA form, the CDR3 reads TGTGCCAGTAGTCGGGACGTCTTTCAGCCCCAGCATTTT. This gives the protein CASSRDVFQPQHF.

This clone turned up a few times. CDR3 region: CASSLSPAGANEQYF. The CDR3 DNA sequence: TGTGCCAGCAGCTTATCCCCGGCAGGGGCTAACGAGCAGTACTTC. The chain carries TRBV7-6 and TRBJ2-7; perhaps TRBD1 as D (6 bases). The V gene's germline CDR1 is SGHVS and CDR2 FNYEAQ. This CDR3 region has 15 residues. Trimming pared 2 bases from V and 5 bases from J, leaving 16 bases between.

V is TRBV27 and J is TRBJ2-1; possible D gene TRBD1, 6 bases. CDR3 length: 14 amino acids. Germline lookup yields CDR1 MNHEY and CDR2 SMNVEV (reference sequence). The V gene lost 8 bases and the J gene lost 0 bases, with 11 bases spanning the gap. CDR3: CASAGDLSYNEQFF. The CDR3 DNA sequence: TGTGCCAGCGCAGGGGACCTCTCCTACAATGAGCAGTTCTTC.

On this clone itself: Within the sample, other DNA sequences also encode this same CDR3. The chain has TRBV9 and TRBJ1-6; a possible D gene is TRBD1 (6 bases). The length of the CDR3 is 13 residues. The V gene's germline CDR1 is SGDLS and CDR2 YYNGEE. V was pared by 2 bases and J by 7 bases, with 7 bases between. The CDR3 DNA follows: TGTGCCAGCAGCGTCACAGGGAATTCACCCCTCCACTTT. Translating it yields CASSVTGNSPLHF.

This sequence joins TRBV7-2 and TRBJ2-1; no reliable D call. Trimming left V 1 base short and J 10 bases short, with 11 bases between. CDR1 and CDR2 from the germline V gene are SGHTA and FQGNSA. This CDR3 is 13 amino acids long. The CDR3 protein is CASSLEEYREQFF. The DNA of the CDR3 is TGTGCCAGCAGCTTAGAGGAGTACCGAGAGCAGTTCTTC. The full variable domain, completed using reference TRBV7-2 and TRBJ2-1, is GAGVSQSPSNKVTEKGKDVELRCDPISGHTALYWYRQSLGQGLEFLIYFQGNSAPDKSGLPSDRFSAERTGGSVSTLTIQRTQQEDSAVYLCASSLEEYREQFFGPGTRLTVL.

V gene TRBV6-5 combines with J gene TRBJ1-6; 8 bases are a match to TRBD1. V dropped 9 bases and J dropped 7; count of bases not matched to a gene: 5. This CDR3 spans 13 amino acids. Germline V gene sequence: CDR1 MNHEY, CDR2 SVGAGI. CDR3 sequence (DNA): TGTGCCAGTATAAGACAGGGGAATTCACCCCTCCACTTT. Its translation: CASIRQGNSPLHF.

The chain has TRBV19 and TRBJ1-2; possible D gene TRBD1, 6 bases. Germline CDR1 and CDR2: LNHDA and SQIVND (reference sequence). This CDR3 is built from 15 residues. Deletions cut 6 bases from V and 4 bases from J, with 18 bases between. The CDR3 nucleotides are TGTGCCAGTAGGAGGGACACTCGGTCTGGCTATGGCTACACCTTC. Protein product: CASRRDTRSGYGYTF.